This T cell receptor (beta chain) was obtained from a study of a mutant IDH1 vaccine in newly diagnosed glioma. Study as a whole: Vaccination started 4-6 weeks after radiotherapy alone, or with temozolomide cycles. Former treatment meant radiotherapy, temozolomide, or both; the majority had gotten both. Study observations and caveats: Variations in leading peripheral T cell clonotypes appeared to have no connection with pseudoprogression.

Germline CDR1 is MGHDK and CDR2 is SYGVNS. V was clipped by 4 bases and J by 4 bases, with 14 bases between them. This CDR3 is built from 14 residues. Note on this clone: The target antigen is unknown.

The time point: week 5, during vaccination. Every vaccination contained 300 ug of the mutant IDH1 20-mer peptide and was paired with topical imiquimod. This table comes from immunoSEQ multiplex PCR, and its TCRdb copy is limited to in-frame clones, with some not included. This table holds some 30,000 clones, more than 80% found once. The sample here was PBMCs, taken from a glioma patient whose treatment included an IDH1 peptide vaccine. This sequence joins TRBV25-1 and TRBJ2-7; tentative D call: TRBD2 (5 bases). The sequence derives from a man aged 18 to 35 with glioma. The CDR3: CASSAGADYYEQYF. In DNA form, the CDR3 reads TGTGCCAGCAGTGCCGGAGCAGACTATTACGAGCAGTACTTC.